The 2 T cell receptor beta chains below were found in one sample sequenced in a study of cytomegalovirus exposure and HLA in healthy donors (TCRdb year 2017). Libraries were made using the immunoSEQ multiplex PCR assay. For the multiplex PCR, a mixture combining 60 forward primers for TCR Vbeta segments and 13 reverse primers for TCR Jbeta segments was used. TCRdb took this table from immuneACCESS and kept in-frame rearrangements with V and J called. Such tables lack part of the clones; where checked against another copy, unresolved V genes explain under half of the gap, and the rest is unexplained. The sample yields around 130,000 clones; over 50% were counted once. The ten largest make up roughly 8.6% of the sample. Sequences were obtained from PBMCs. The origin of the receptors is a woman between 40 and 50 years old in good health and CMV-seropositive.

The chain joins TRBV10-1 to TRBJ2-7; D not resolved. Trimming left V 6 bases short and J 3 bases short, with 9 bases between. CDR1 and CDR2 (germline): WNHNN, SYGVQD (reference sequence). The CDR3 consists of 12 residues. CDR3 sequence: CASSREHYEQYF. CDR3 nucleotide sequence: TGCGCCAGCAGCCGCGAGCACTACGAGCAGTACTTC.

This clone was observed a handful of times. CDR3 in DNA: TGTGCCAGCAGTGTTCAGGACCAAGAGACCCAGTACTTC. Translating it yields CASSVQDQETQYF. The chain is built from TRBV6-1 and TRBJ2-5; no definite D call. With 4 bases removed from V and 0 bases from J, the gap between germline ends came to 6 bases. CDR3 length: 13 residues. Germline CDR1 reads MNHNS; CDR2 reads SASEGT.